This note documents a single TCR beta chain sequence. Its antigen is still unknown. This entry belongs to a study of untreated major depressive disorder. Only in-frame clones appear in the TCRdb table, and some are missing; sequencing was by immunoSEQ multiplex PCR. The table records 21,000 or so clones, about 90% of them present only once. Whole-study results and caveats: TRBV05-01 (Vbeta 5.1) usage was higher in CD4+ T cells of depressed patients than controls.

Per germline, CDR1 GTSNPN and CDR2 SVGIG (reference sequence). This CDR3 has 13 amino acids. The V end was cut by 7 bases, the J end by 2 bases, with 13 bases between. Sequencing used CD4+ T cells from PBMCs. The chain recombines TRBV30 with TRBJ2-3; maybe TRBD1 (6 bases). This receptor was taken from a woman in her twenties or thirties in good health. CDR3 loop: CALPGELTDTQYF. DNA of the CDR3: TGTGCCTTACCAGGGGAACTCACAGATACGCAGTATTTT. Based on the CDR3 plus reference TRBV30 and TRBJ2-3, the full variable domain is SQTIHQWPATLVQPVGSPLSLECTVEGTSNPNLYWYRQAAGRGLQLLFYSVGIGQISSEVPQNLSASRPQDRQFILSSKKLLLSDSGFYLCALPGELTDTQYFGPGTRLTVL.